This TCR beta chain was retrieved from a study of a mutant IDH1 vaccine in newly diagnosed glioma (dated by TCRdb to the early 2020s). With respect to the entire study: Vaccination began 4-6 weeks after radiotherapy alone, or alongside temozolomide cycles in the chemotherapy-containing groups. Of the 25 to 35 patients who were treated, about 60% were male and roughly 38% were female, and the mean age was roughly 40 years. Before enrollment, most patients had been given radiochemotherapy with temozolomide as standard therapy, while the rest had received either radiotherapy alone or temozolomide alone. Visit V12 was the week-35 safety follow-up and visit V13 was the week-47 end of study. Peripheral blood was drawn at six visits: V03 (baseline), V05, V07, V10, V12 and V13. Longitudinal TCRB deep sequencing was done for 25 to 30 treated patients, wherever samples were available for exploratory analyses. What the research found in general, with its limitations: Changes in the top peripheral T cell clonotypes picked up by TCRB sequencing did not appear to be linked to pseudoprogression. Vaccine-induced immune responses across multiple MHC alleles were detected in about 93% of patients. Selection of PBMC samples for TCRB deep sequencing was based on availability. According to the authors, sample limitations meant that analyses of patient blood samples could not be reproduced.

Library construction relied on the immunoSEQ multiplex PCR assay. The hsTCRB Kit was used according to the manufacturer's protocol to amplify rearranged TCR beta chain sequences. An Illumina MiSeq was used to sequence the TCRB libraries. Concerning the study's data processing: Demultiplexing, trimming and gene mapping were performed with the kit vendor's proprietary platform. TCRdb holds this immuneACCESS table with in-frame rearrangements only. Some clones are missing; in checked studies, unresolved V genes explain under half, and the rest has no known cause. From that table come the V and J calls and clone size; the DNA was used to work out D and trimming. This sample has around 30,000 clones in its table, and about 87% of those were observed once. The ten largest account for around 12% of the sample. The sample's time point label, decoded: week 47, end of study. Each vaccine dose was 300 ug of a 20-mer mutant IDH1 peptide in Montanide, given subcutaneously with topical imiquimod. Patients received eight vaccinations in weeks 1, 3, 5, 7, 11, 15, 19 and 23, corresponding to visits V03 through V10. The donors had newly diagnosed IDH1-mutant astrocytomas of WHO grade 3 or 4 that showed loss of nuclear ATRX. The samples were drawn from NOA16, a multicentre, single-arm, open-label phase I trial in Germany that tested a mutant IDH1 peptide vaccine in humans for the first time. Genomic DNA for TCRB sequencing was extracted from EDTA blood using the DNeasy Blood and Tissue Kit.

Regarding this clone: What this receptor recognizes is not known. There are no base qualities to consult, and no much larger clone falls within one base.

The CDR1 and CDR2 encoded by the germline V gene (reference sequence) are SEHNR and FQNEAQ. The CDR3 numbers 15 residues from cysteine through phenylalanine. Of the read, only the CDR3 DNA is kept; its 45 bases are in frame from base 1. The junction shows trimming of 2 bases on V and 7 bases on J, and the gene matches do not reach 5 bases of it. The chain employs TRBV7-9 and TRBJ2-7, with TRBD2 identical over 13 junction bases. The receptor was derived from a woman aged 30 to 39 with glioma. The input for sequencing was PBMCs, taken from a glioma patient whose treatment included an IDH1 peptide vaccine. For the CDR3, the sequence is CASSLPGTSGAEQYF. The nucleotides are TGTGCCAGCAGCTTACCGGGGACTAGCGGGGCTGAGCAGTACTTC. The CDR3 plus the reference TRBV7-9 and TRBJ2-7 genes for the other parts give the full variable domain: DTGVSQNPRHKITKRGQNVTFRCDPISEHNRLYWYRQTLGQGPEFLTYFQNEAQLEKSRLLSDRFSAERPKGSFSTLEIQRTEQGDSAMYLCASSLPGTSGAEQYFGPGTRLTVT.